The 11 T cell receptor beta chains reported below all come from one sample, sequenced in a study of shared clonotypes between healthy human individuals. TCRdb keeps only in-frame clones here, not all; method: immunoSEQ multiplex PCR. The data contain a few million clones, 85% to 95% of them singletons. Sequencing was performed on naive CD4+ T cells sorted from blood. Stated subset: CD45RA+ positively selected. The receptors derive from a young man in good health.

The chain has TRBV30 and TRBJ2-5, with 7 bases fitting TRBD1. Trimming removed 0 bases from V and 4 bases from J; junction bases left unmatched: 14. CDR3 size: 17 residues. Germline CDR1 and CDR2: GTSNPN and SVGIG (reference sequence). CDR3 amino acids: CAWSVAKTGFSGETQYF. The CDR3 DNA is TGTGCCTGGAGTGTTGCTAAGACAGGGTTTTCCGGAGAGACCCAGTACTTC.

The rearrangement joins TRBV28 to TRBJ1-2; maybe TRBD1 (5 bases). The V gene's germline CDR1 is MDHEN and CDR2 SYDVKM. There are 14 residues in the CDR3. V gave up 2 bases and J gave up 0 bases, with 7 bases separating them. The CDR3 region has the DNA TGTGCCAGCAGTTTAAGGACAACTAACTATGGCTACACCTTC. It encodes CASSLRTTNYGYTF.

The V and J genes are TRBV5-1 and TRBJ2-3, with 9 nucleotides matching TRBD2. After removal of 4 bases from V and 6 bases from J, the junction contained 15 bases not matched to a gene. The germline V gene encodes CDR1 SGHRS and CDR2 YFSETQ. The CDR3 length is 17 residues. CDR3 in amino acids: CASSDSRPGLASDTQYF. The CDR3 DNA follows: TGCGCCAGCAGCGACTCTCGTCCGGGACTAGCATCTGATACGCAGTATTTT. The variable domain in full, with the rest retrieved from reference TRBV5-1 and TRBJ2-3, is KAGVTQTPRYLIKTRGQQVTLSCSPISGHRSVSWYQQTPGQGLQFLFEYFSETQRNKGNFPGRFSGRQFSNSRSEMNVSTLELGDSALYLCASSDSRPGLASDTQYFGPGTRLTVL.

This clone was found a few times. Mismatch with germline at one junction end may stem from a read error. The J gene is TRBJ2-1, the V gene TRBV7-8, with 7 bases identical to TRBD2. Germline CDR1 reads SGHVS; CDR2 reads FQNEAQ. This CDR3 contains 11 residues. In DNA form, the CDR3 reads TGTGCCAGCAGCTTAGGCGGGGAGGGGATCTTC. This codes for CASSLGGEGIF.

The rearrangement joins TRBV28 to TRBJ2-3, with D perhaps TRBD1 (5 bases). CDR3 size: 13 residues. From germline, CDR1 is MDHEN and CDR2 SYDVKM. Trimming pared 5 bases from V and 6 bases from J, leaving 12 bases between. The DNA for the CDR3 is TGTGCCAGCAGTCCCCGTCACAGGGATACGCAGTATTTT. This translates into CASSPRHRDTQYF.

This chain connects TRBV7-2 to TRBJ2-7; D is perhaps TRBD1 (5 bases). Trimming left V 4 bases short and J 0 bases short, with 7 bases between. CDR1 and CDR2 (germline): SGHTA, FQGNSA. This CDR3 is built from 13 residues. CDR3 residues: CASSSDNSYEQYF. DNA of the CDR3: TGTGCCAGCAGCTCGGACAACTCCTACGAGCAGTACTTC.

Concerning this clone itself: This sample also contains other DNA sequences that code for the same CDR3. The V gene is TRBV2, the J gene TRBJ2-3; TRBD1 aligns across 7 bases. The V and J ends lost 5 bases and 0 bases, in that order; junction bases with no gene match: 5. Per germline, CDR1 SNHLY and CDR2 FYNNEI. The length of the CDR3 is 15 residues. CDR3 region: CASSPGTASTDTQYF. The CDR3, as DNA: TGTGCCAGCAGTCCCGGGACAGCTAGCACAGATACGCAGTATTTT.

This rearrangement joins TRBV19 to TRBJ2-1, with 14 bases that match TRBD2. This CDR3 is built from 22 residues. Unmatched junction bases numbered 20, after V lost 7 bases and J lost 0 bases. Germline V gene lookup returns CDR1 LNHDA and CDR2 SQIVND (reference sequence). The chain's CDR3 is CASNKYPPGLAGGPSSYNEQFF. Here the CDR3 DNA reads TGTGCCAGTAACAAATACCCGCCTGGACTAGCGGGAGGTCCAAGCTCCTACAATGAGCAGTTCTTC.

A word on this clone: Other DNA sequences of this sample code for an identical CDR3. V usage is TRBV4-3 and J usage is TRBJ1-5; D is undetermined. Deletions cut 0 bases from V and 9 bases from J, with 9 bases between. Germline loops: CDR1 LGHNA, CDR2 YSLEER. The CDR3 consists of 13 residues. The CDR3 DNA is TGCGCCAGCAGCCAAGAAGGAGGCGGGCCCCAGCATTTT. As protein: CASSQEGGGPQHF.

The chain joins TRBV7-2 to TRBJ2-3; D is possibly TRBD1 or TRBD2 (6 bases each). This CDR3 has 15 residues. Germline V gene lookup returns CDR1 SGHTA and CDR2 FQGNSA. Trimming pared 5 bases from V and 5 bases from J, leaving 17 bases between. CDR3 amino acids: CASSRGQGIVDTQYF. The CDR3 DNA follows: TGTGCCAGCAGCCGGGGGCAGGGTATCGTAGATACGCAGTATTTT.

The gene calls are TRBV5-5 and TRBJ1-4, with TRBD1 matching 8 bases. J lost 6 bases, V lost 4 bases, and 8 bases had no gene match. CDR1 and CDR2 from the germline V gene are SGHKS and YYEKEE (reference sequence). CDR3 length: 15 amino acids. The CDR3 reads CASSPSGQGYEKLFF. The CDR3 DNA reads as TGTGCCAGCAGCCCGTCAGGACAGGGATATGAAAAACTGTTTTTT.